This T cell receptor (beta chain) was retrieved from a study of shared T cell receptors in the human thymus. Sequenced by immunoSEQ multiplex PCR; TCRdb stores in-frame clones only, minus some. The data show approximately 580,000 clones, with about four fifths seen just once and less than 0.015% held by the top ten. The CDR3 covers 16 residues. CDR1 and CDR2 (germline): SGHNT, YYREEE (reference sequence). Between the trimmed V and J ends, which lost 1 base and 2 bases, there was a span of 16 bases. The data were also submitted as part of a second study, on human thymus T cells. This second study notes: Corrective surgery for congenital heart defects was being performed on the healthy Finnish infants who served as donors. Resections that were taken during corrective heart surgery supplied the thymus tissue.

The V call is TRBV5-4, the J call TRBJ2-7; perhaps TRBD1 as D (7 bases). Sequenced input: thymocytes. This receptor was identified in a boy younger than two with a congenital heart defect. CDR3 amino acids: CASSLKGRDRTYEQYF. Here the CDR3 DNA reads TGTGCCAGCAGCTTGAAGGGGCGGGACAGAACCTACGAGCAGTACTTC.